This T cell receptor beta chain derives from a study of T cells in Graves' hyperthyroidism and ophthalmopathy. Study-level findings and limits: From stable hyperthyroidism, ophthalmopathy was set apart by a 13 V-J model.

This clonotype was detected many times. Its antigen is unknown. TCR beta CDR3 region amplification was performed from RNA transcripts. The study used the HTBI primer set for a first-round RT-PCR of the TCR CDR3. TCRdb re-called the multiplex PCR reads with MiXCR, one entry per CDR3 protein. Of around 370,000 distinct CDR3 sequences detected, 18% appear once; the ten largest clones hold 40%. Ophthalmopathy patients had moderate-to-severe active disease, CAS ≥3, NOSPECS ≥4, and disease duration under 3 months. Exclusions: uncontrolled infection, other autoimmune disease, pregnancy, lactation. Clinical symptoms, serum thyroxine, TRAb, thyroid ultrasound and orbital computed tomography established diagnosis. Sequencing was carried out using blood. This receptor was obtained from a man aged 18 to 29 with Graves' ophthalmopathy.

CDR3 region: CASSDRRNTEAFF. The DNA for the CDR3 is TGCGCCAGCAGTGACAGGAGGAACACTGAAGCTTTCTTT. This chain uses TRBV5-1 with TRBJ1-1; weak D call: TRBD1 (6 bases). The CDR3 has 13 residues. V lost 5 bases to trimming and J lost 1 base, with 9 bases between them. The germline gives CDR1 SGHRS, CDR2 YFSETQ.